Reported below is one TCR beta chain. The antigen is not known. The data derive from a study of T cell responses to AZD1222 COVID-19 vaccine. Method: immunoSEQ multiplex PCR; TCRdb's copy keeps in-frame clones and lacks some. The table lists 60,000 to 100,000 clones, approximately 90% of them singletons. The CDR3 has 13 amino acids. In germline, CDR1 is SNHLY, CDR2 FYNNEI. Trimming shortened V by 2 bases and J by 7 bases, and 9 bases separated the two germline ends. Points from the study as a whole: The study found Spike-specific TCR breadth and depth rose after two AZD1222 doses. At baseline, just a handful of AZD1222 recipients tested seropositive.

This TCR was sampled from an adult in good health. The specimen was peripheral blood, collected on day 0 of MenACWY control vaccination. The gene calls are TRBV2 and TRBJ1-3; D possibly corresponds to TRBD1 (5 bases). The CDR3 spells CASSETRENTIYF. The DNA of the CDR3 is TGTGCCAGCAGTGAAACCAGGGAGAACACCATATATTTT. The complete variable domain, with remaining parts taken from reference TRBV2 and TRBJ1-3, reads EPEVTQTPSHQVTQMGQEVILRCVPISNHLYFYWYRQILGQKVEFLVSFYNNEISEKSEIFDDQFSVERPDGSNFTLKIRSTKLEDSAMYFCASSETRENTIYFGEGSWLTVV.